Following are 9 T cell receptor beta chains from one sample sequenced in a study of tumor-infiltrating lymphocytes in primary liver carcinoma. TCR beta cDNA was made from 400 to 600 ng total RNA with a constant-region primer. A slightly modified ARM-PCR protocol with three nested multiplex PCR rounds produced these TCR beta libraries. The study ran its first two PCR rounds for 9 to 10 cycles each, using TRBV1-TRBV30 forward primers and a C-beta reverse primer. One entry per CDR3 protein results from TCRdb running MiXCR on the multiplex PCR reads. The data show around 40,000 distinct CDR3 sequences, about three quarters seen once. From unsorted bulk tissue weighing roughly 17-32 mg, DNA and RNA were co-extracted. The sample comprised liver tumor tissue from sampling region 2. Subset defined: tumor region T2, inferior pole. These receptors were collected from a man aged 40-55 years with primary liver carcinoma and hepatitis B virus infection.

In nucleotides, the CDR3 is TGTGCCAGCAGCGGTAGAGGCAGGGGCGGACCTGATGACTACACCTTC. This translates into CASSGRGRGGPDDYTF. The J gene is TRBJ1-2, the V gene TRBV9, with D perhaps TRBD1 (6 bases). Trimming cost V 3 bases and J 10 bases, with 25 bases left between them. CDR1 is SGDLS and CDR2 is YYNGEE in the germline V gene. There are 16 residues in the CDR3. The full variable domain, rest sourced from reference TRBV9 and TRBJ1-2, is DSGVTQTPKHLITATGQRVTLRCSPRSGDLSVYWYQQSLDQGLQFLIQYYNGEERAKGNILERFSAQQFPDLHSELNLSSLELGDSALYFCASSGRGRGGPDDYTFGSGTRLTVV.

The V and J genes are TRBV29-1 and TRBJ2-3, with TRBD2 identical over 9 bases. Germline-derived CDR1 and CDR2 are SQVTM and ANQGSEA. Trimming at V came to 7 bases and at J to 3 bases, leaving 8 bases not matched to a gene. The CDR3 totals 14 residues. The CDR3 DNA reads TGCAGCGCTGAGGATAGCGGGAGTACAGATACGCAGTATTTT. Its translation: CSAEDSGSTDTQYF.

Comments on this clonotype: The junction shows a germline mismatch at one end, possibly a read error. The CDR3 loop reads CTSSPGLAGTDTQYF. The CDR3 region has the DNA TGTACCAGCAGCCCAGGATTAGCGGGAACAGATACGCAGTATTTT. The rearrangement uses TRBV6-5 and TRBJ2-3, with 8 nucleotides matching TRBD2. CDR1 is MNHEY, CDR2 SVGAGI, per germline. The CDR3 contains 15 residues.

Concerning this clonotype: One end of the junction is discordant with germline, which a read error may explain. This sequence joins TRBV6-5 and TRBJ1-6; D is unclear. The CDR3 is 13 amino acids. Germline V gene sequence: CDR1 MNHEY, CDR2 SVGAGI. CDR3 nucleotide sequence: TGTACCAGCAGCCCTAAGCCGAATTCACTCCTCCATTTT. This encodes CTSSPKPNSLLHF.

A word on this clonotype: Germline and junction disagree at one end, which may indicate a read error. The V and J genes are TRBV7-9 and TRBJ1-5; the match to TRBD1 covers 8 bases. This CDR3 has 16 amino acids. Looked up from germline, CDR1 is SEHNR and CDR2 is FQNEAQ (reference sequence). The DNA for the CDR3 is TGTGCCAGCAGCCCCGGACAGGGCGAGAGCAATCAGCCCCAGCACTTT. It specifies CASSPGQGESNQPQHF.

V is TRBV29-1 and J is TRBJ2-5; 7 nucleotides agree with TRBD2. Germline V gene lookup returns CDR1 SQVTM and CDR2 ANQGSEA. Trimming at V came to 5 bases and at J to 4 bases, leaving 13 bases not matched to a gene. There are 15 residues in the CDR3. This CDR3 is CSVRTSGTWAETQYF. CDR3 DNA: TGCAGCGTTCGGACCAGCGGGACCTGGGCAGAGACCCAGTACTTC.

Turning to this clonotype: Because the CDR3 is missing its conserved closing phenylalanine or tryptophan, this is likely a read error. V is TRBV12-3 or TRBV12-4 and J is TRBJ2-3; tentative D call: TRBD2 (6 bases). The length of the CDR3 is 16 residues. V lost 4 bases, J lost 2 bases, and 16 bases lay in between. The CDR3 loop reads CASSSRTGGVTDTQYS. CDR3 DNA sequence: TGTGCCAGCAGTTCGAGGACTGGCGGGGTCACAGATACGCAGTATTCT.

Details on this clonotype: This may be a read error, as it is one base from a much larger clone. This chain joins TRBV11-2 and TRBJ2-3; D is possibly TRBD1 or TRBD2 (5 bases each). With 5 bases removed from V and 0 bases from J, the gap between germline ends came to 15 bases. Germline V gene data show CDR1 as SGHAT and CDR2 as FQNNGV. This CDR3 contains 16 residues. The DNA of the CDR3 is TGTGCCAGCAGCGCTGGTAACGGGGCTAGCACAGATACGCAGTATTTT. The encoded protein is CASSAGNGASTDTQYF. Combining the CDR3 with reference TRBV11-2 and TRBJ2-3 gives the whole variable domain EAGVAQSPRYKIIEKRQSVAFWCNPISGHATLYWYQQILGQGPKLLIQFQNNGVVDDSQLPKDRFSAERLKGVDSTLKIQPAKLEDSAVYLCASSAGNGASTDTQYFGPGTRLTVL.

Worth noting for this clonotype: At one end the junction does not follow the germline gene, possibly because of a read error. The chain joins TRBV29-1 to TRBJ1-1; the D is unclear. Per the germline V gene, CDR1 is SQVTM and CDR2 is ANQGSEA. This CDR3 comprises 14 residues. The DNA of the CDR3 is TGCAGTGTTGAACGACTAGGCCGATACACTGAAGCTTTCTTT. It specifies CSVERLGRYTEAFF.